This T cell receptor (beta chain) was profiled in a study of neurological immune-mediated disorders. General study results and limits: The greatest TCR clonal expansion appeared in HTLV-1-associated myelopathy and the smallest, falling below healthy controls, in multiple sclerosis.

V was trimmed by 3 bases and J by 2 bases, leaving 17 bases between them. This CDR3 is 16 amino acids long. In germline, CDR1 is SGHRS, CDR2 YFSETQ. Where libraries were unsorted, they were derived from 2 million PBMCs stored at -80 degrees C. By 5'RACE with 10-nucleotide random UMIs, the cDNA was made. TCRdb recomputed calls from the 5' RACE reads with MiXCR, one row per CDR3 protein. The table lists about 66,000 distinct CDR3 sequences, about 4% of them singletons, with around 1.3% in the top ten. This clonotype was picked up many times. The antigen is undetermined. Sample: PBMCs. The chain employs TRBV5-1 and TRBJ2-5, with D perhaps matching TRBD2 (5 bases). This clonotype was obtained from a man aged 25 to 45 with multiple sclerosis. CDR3 sequence (DNA): TGCGCCAGCAGCTACGAGGGCAACAGAAGACAAGAGACCCAGTACTTC. Protein sequence: CASSYEGNRRQETQYF.